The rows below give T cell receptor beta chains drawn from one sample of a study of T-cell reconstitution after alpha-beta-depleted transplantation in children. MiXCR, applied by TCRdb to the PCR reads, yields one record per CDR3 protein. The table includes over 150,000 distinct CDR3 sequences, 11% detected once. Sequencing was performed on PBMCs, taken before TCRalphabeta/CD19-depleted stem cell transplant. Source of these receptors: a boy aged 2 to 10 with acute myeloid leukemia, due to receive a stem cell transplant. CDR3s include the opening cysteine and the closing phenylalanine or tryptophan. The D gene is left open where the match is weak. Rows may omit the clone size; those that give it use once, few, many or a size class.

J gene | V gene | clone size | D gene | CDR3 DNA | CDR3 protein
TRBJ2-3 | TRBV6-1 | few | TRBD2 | TGTGCCAGCAGTCCCCTTACTAGCGGGGCAAGCACAGATACGCAGTATTTT | CASSPLTSGASTDTQYF
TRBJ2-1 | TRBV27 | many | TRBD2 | TGTGCCAGCAGTCCTGGGATTAGCGGGAGAAATGAGCAGTTCTTC | CASSPGISGRNEQFF
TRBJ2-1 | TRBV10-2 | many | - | TGCGCCAGCAGTGAGCCTGACAGGAACAATGAGCAGTTCTTC | CASSEPDRNNEQFF
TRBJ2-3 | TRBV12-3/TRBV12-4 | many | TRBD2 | TGTGCCAGCAGTTTTAGCGGGAGTGGGCATACGCAGTATTTT | CASSFSGSGHTQYF
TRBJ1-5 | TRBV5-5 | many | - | TGTGCCAGCAGCTTGGGGGGCCCCCGAGGCAATCAGCCCCAGCATTTT | CASSLGGPRGNQPQHF
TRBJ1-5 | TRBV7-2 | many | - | TGTGCCAGCAGCTTAGCATCTTATAGCAATCAGCCCCAGCATTTT | CASSLASYSNQPQHF
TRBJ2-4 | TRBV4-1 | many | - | TGCGCCAGCGGACAAGGCCCCCCCGGACTAGCCAAAAACATTCAGTACTTC | CASGQGPPGLAKNIQYF
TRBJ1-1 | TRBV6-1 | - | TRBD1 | TGTGCCAGCAGCCCGGGACAGGATTTCACTGAAGCTTTCTTT | CASSPGQDFTEAFF
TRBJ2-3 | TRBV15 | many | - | TGTGCCACCAGCAGAGAGAGGGTGGGCAGGCTGGGGGCAGATACGCAGTATTTT | CATSRERVGRLGADTQYF
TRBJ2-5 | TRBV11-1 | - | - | TGTGCCAGCAGCCCCCTCCTGCAATCGACCCGAGATAGTATTAAGACCCAGTACTTC | CASSPLLQSTRDSIKTQYF
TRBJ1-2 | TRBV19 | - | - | TGTGCCAGTACTAAGGGACGAACGGATGGCTACACCTTC | CASTKGRTDGYTF
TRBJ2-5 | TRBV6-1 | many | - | TGTGCCAGCAGTCAATCCCGGGGACGGGAGACCCAGTACTTC | CASSQSRGRETQYF
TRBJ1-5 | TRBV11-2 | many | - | TGTGCCAGCAGCCTCCCCAATCAGCCCCAGCATTTT | CASSLPNQPQHF
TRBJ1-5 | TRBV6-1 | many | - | TGTGCCAGCACCACCTCCTTTACCAGCAATCAGCCCCAGCATTTT | CASTTSFTSNQPQHF
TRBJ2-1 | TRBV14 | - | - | TGTGCCAGCAGCGCAAGTTCGAGGGCTAGCTCCTACAATGAGCAGTTCTTC | CASSASSRASSYNEQFF
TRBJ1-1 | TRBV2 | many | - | TGTGCCAGCTGGGAGGTAGGGAACACTGAAGCTTTCTTT | CASWEVGNTEAFF
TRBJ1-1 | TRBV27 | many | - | TGTGCCAGCAGGCCATATCCGGGGCAGACTGAAGCTTTCTTT | CASRPYPGQTEAFF